A single sample gave rise to the 12 T cell receptor beta chains below, sequenced in a study of blood T cell repertoires in COVID-19. Clones were sequenced by immunoSEQ multiplex PCR, and TCRdb holds only the in-frame ones, with some missing. The sample lists about 320,000 clones, more than 85% occurring once. The sequencing sample was made of PBMCs or T cells enriched from blood (not recorded which). The receptors here all came from a woman in her thirties who had been exposed to COVID-19.

The V and J genes are TRBV5-1 and TRBJ2-5; 9 bases match TRBD2. The CDR3 runs 17 residues. Trimming took 6 bases from V and 1 from J; bases not matched to a gene: 13. Germline values: CDR1 SGHRS, CDR2 YFSETQ. The CDR3 bases are TGCGCCAGCACCGTAGCGGGGGAGGCAGGGGGCCAAGAGACCCAGTACTTC. Protein product: CASTVAGEAGGQETQYF.

The chain is built from TRBV18 and TRBJ2-5, with 10 bases that match TRBD1. Germline assignment: CDR1 KGHSH and CDR2 LQKENI. Germline trimming cut 0 bases from V and 4 bases from J; bases unmatched to any gene: 11. The CDR3 covers 18 residues. The CDR3: CASSPPTGTGAGGETQYF. Written as DNA, the CDR3 is TGTGCCAGCTCACCACCTACCGGGACAGGGGCCGGAGGAGAGACCCAGTACTTC.

This chain uses TRBV5-1 with TRBJ2-1, with TRBD2 matching 12 bases. V lost 4 bases to trimming and J lost 8 bases; unmatched junction nucleotides: 10. Germline lookup yields CDR1 SGHRS and CDR2 YFSETQ. The CDR3 is 16 residues long. The CDR3 coding sequence is TGCGCCAGCAGCCCACTAGCGGGGGGCAATGTGGATGAGCAGTTCTTC. It yields the protein CASSPLAGGNVDEQFF.

The chain uses TRBV5-8 and TRBJ1-6; weak D call: TRBD1 (5 bases). Germline V gene lookup returns CDR1 SGHTS and CDR2 YDEGEE. V gave up 1 base and J gave up 7 bases, with 15 bases separating them. This CDR3 has 16 residues. The CDR3 is CASSLKSGHRNSPLHF. The CDR3 region has the DNA TGTGCCAGCAGCTTGAAGTCTGGACACAGAAATTCACCCCTCCACTTT. Looking up the rest from reference TRBV5-8 and TRBJ1-6 gives the full variable domain: EAGVTQSPTHLIKTRGQQATLRCSPISGHTSVYWYQQALGLGLQFLLWYDEGEERNRGNFPPRFSGRQFPNYSSELNVNALELEDSALYLCASSLKSGHRNSPLHFGNGTRLTVT.

The CDR3 reads CASSEWAGGYTGELFF. CDR3 DNA sequence: TGTGCCAGCAGTGAATGGGCAGGGGGCTACACCGGGGAGCTGTTTTTT. The V call is TRBV25-1, the J call TRBJ2-2, with 8 positions matching TRBD1. Trimming removed 1 base from V and 3 bases from J; junction bases left unmatched: 4. The CDR3 runs to 16 residues. Germline CDR1 MGHDK, CDR2 SYGVNS. Variable domain in full (rest from reference TRBV25-1 and TRBJ2-2): EADIYQTPRYLVIGTGKKITLECSQTMGHDKMYWYQQDPGMELHLIHYSYGVNSTEKGDLSSESTVSRIRTEHFPLTLESARPSHTSQYLCASSEWAGGYTGELFFGEGSRLTVL.

This clone was seen just once. The V and J genes are TRBV11-3 and TRBJ2-4; 8 bases match TRBD2. V was pared by 4 bases and J by 11 bases, with 7 bases of the junction left unmatched. Germline V gene lookup returns CDR1 SGHNT and CDR2 YENEEA. This CDR3 is 13 amino acids long. The CDR3 bases are TGTGCCAGCAGCTCCAAGAGCGGGGGCGTTCAGTACTTC. It yields the protein CASSSKSGGVQYF.

Comments on this clone: The identical CDR3 is also encoded by other nucleotide sequences in the sample. The V gene is TRBV6-5, the J gene TRBJ1-3; 7 bases align to TRBD1. Losses at the gene ends were 6 bases for V and 4 bases for J; bases not matched to a gene: 6. Germline CDR1 is MNHEY and CDR2 is SVGAGI. CDR3 size: 14 residues. The CDR3 coding sequence is TGTGCCAGCAGCCGAGGGACAGCAGGAAACACCATATATTTT. It encodes CASSRGTAGNTIYF.

The chain links TRBV11-2 to TRBJ1-1, with TRBD1 matching 7 bases. With V trimmed by 6 bases and J by 3 bases, 4 bases remained unmatched. Germline CDR1 and CDR2: SGHAT and FQNNGV. This CDR3 is built from 13 residues. The CDR3, as DNA: TGTGCCAGCAGTAGGACAGGAGACACTGAAGCTTTCTTT. Amino acids: CASSRTGDTEAFF.

The chain links TRBV5-1 to TRBJ1-2; 8 bases are shared with TRBD1. V was clipped by 5 bases and J by 4 bases; unmatched bases: 16. This CDR3 is 17 amino acids long. Germline CDR1 reads SGHRS; CDR2 reads YFSETQ. CDR3 in DNA: TGCGCCAGCAGGAAAGCTTCCGGGACAGGCAACGTCTATGGCTACACCTTC. This sequence encodes CASRKASGTGNVYGYTF.

There are a few counts of this clone. This specimen includes other DNA sequences encoding the same CDR3. The chain uses TRBV18 and TRBJ2-3, with unresolved D. CDR3 length equals 13 residues. Germline V gene lookup returns CDR1 KGHSH and CDR2 LQKENI. V was pared by 4 bases and J by 0 bases, with 5 bases between. CDR3 sequence: CASSLTSTDTQYF. DNA of the CDR3: TGTGCCAGCTCACTTACTAGCACAGATACGCAGTATTTT. The full variable domain, with the rest looked up from reference TRBV18 and TRBJ2-3, is NAGVMQNPRHLVRRRGQEARLRCSPMKGHSHVYWYRQLPEEGLKFMVYLQKENIIDESGMPKERFSAEFPKEGPSILRIQQVVRGDSAAYFCASSLTSTDTQYFGPGTRLTVL.

This chain connects TRBV29-1 to TRBJ2-7, with TRBD2 identical over 11 bases. This CDR3 spans 16 amino acids. Germline loops: CDR1 SQVTM, CDR2 ANQGSEA. V lost 6 bases to trimming and J lost 1 base; unmatched junction nucleotides: 11. The chain's CDR3 is CSVLNGASGGSYEQYF. The CDR3 coding sequence is TGCAGCGTCCTCAATGGCGCTAGCGGGGGGTCCTACGAGCAGTACTTC.

This rearrangement joins TRBV19 to TRBJ1-2; D perhaps matches TRBD1 (5 bases). Trimming left V 6 bases short and J 5 bases short, with 13 bases between. Germline-derived CDR1 and CDR2 are LNHDA and SQIVND (reference sequence). There are 13 residues in the CDR3. DNA for the CDR3: TGTGCCAGTAGGCCAGGACACATTTATGGCTACACCTTC. Translation: CASRPGHIYGYTF.